This TCR beta chain was found in a study of shared clonotypes between healthy human individuals. Genomic DNA (from each subset) was split evenly across several immunoSEQ plates. Repertoires were generated with immunoSEQ multiplex PCR, while TCRdb's copy carries only in-frame clones and drops some. The sample shows some 510,000 clones, around 79% of them seen only once. Germline assignment: CDR1 MNHNS and CDR2 SASEGT. Trimming removed 0 bases from V and 10 bases from J, with 15 bases in between. The CDR3 has 14 amino acids. The TCR was taken from a woman in her thirties or forties in good health. Some clones in this sample may be carry-over from other donors' samples. J is TRBJ1-1 and V is TRBV6-1; D remains unclear. Sequenced input: PBMCs. The CDR3 region has the DNA TGTGCCAGCAGTGAAGCGGATCGGGAATCGGCAGCTTTCTTT. Translating gives CASSEADRESAAFF.